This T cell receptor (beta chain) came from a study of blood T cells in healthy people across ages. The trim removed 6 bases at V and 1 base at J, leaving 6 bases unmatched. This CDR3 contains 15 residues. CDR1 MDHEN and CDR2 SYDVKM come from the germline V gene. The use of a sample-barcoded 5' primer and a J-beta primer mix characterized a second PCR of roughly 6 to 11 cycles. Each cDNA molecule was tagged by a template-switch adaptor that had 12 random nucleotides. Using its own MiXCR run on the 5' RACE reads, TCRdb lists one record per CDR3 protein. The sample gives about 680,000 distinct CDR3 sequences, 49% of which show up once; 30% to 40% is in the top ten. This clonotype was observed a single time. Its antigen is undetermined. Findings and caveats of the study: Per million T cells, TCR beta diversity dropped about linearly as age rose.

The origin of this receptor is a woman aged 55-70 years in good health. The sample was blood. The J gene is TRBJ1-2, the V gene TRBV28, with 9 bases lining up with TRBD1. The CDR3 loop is CASRGQGTNNYGYTF. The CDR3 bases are TGTGCCAGCAGGGGACAGGGTACGAATAACTATGGCTACACCTTC.